This TCR beta chain was captured by sequencing in a study of PD-1 blockade in classical Hodgkin lymphoma. The table came from immunoSEQ multiplex PCR; TCRdb's copy has only in-frame clones and leaves some out. The sample includes 80,000 to 100,000 clones, roughly 92% of them seen just once. Trimming removed 1 base from V and 6 bases from J; junction bases left unmatched: 6. The CDR3 has 13 amino acids. In germline, CDR1 is SQVTM, CDR2 ANQGSEA. Every patient experienced relapse after autologous stem cell transplantation, and brentuximab vedotin exposure varied. Sequenced material: peripheral blood mononuclear cells (PBMCs), taken at baseline. The chain employs TRBV29-1 and TRBJ2-7, with 7 bases matching TRBD1. This receptor was identified in a human donor with classical Hodgkin lymphoma. CDR3 residues: CSVEVTGVGEQYF. The CDR3, as DNA: TGCAGCGTTGAAGTCACAGGGGTGGGCGAGCAGTACTTC.